These 18 T cell receptor beta chains originate from one sample sequenced in a study of shared clonotypes between healthy human individuals. Repertoires were generated with immunoSEQ multiplex PCR, while TCRdb's copy carries only in-frame clones and drops some. This table holds millions of clones, roughly 93% found once. Sequencing used naive CD4+ T cells from PBMCs. The subset is: CD45RA+ positively selected. The receptors come from a man younger than 35 in good health. Some clones in this sample may be carry-over from other donors' samples.

This sequence joins TRBV28 and TRBJ1-1; no reliable D call. Trimming removed 5 bases at V and 6 bases at J, with 19 bases between. CDR3 length equals 15 residues. Germline V gene lookup returns CDR1 MDHEN and CDR2 SYDVKM. The CDR3: CASSPSSPGIPEAFF. CDR3 DNA: TGTGCCAGCAGTCCCTCGTCCCCTGGTATCCCTGAAGCTTTCTTT.

The gene calls are TRBV28 and TRBJ2-5; D might be TRBD1 or TRBD2, each matching 6 bases. V was trimmed by 10 bases and J by 1 base, leaving 16 bases between them. The germline gives CDR1 MDHEN, CDR2 SYDVKM. The CDR3 has 14 amino acids. The CDR3 nucleotides read TGTGCCACTGGGAGGACAGTGACCCAAGAGACCCAGTACTTC. Amino acids: CATGRTVTQETQYF.

The chain uses TRBV2 and TRBJ2-7; D remains ambiguous. This CDR3 is 14 amino acids long. Germline V lookup: CDR1 SNHLY, CDR2 FYNNEI. The ends were cut back, 8 bases at V and 0 bases at J, with 14 bases in the middle. Here the CDR3 reads CASCNAVSSYEQYF. CDR3 bases: TGTGCCAGCTGTAACGCGGTTAGCTCCTACGAGCAGTACTTC.

The genes are TRBV7-8 and TRBJ2-7; 8 bases agree with TRBD2. The V gene end was trimmed by 5 bases and the J gene end by 5 bases; junction bases not matched to a gene: 8. This CDR3 region has 14 residues. The V gene's germline CDR1 is SGHVS and CDR2 FQNEAQ. The CDR3 region is CASSIGTSDNEQYF. For the CDR3, the DNA is TGTGCCAGCAGCATCGGGACTAGTGACAACGAGCAGTACTTC.

This chain uses TRBV14 with TRBJ2-7; possible D gene TRBD2, 5 bases. The germline V gene has CDR1 SGHDN and CDR2 FVKESK. The V end lost 1 base, the J end lost 2 bases, and 15 bases lay between the germline ends. The CDR3 totals 16 residues. The CDR3 loop is CASSQAGSIRAYEQYF. In DNA form, the CDR3 reads TGTGCCAGCAGCCAAGCTGGGAGTATCCGCGCCTACGAGCAGTACTTC. The full variable domain, completed using reference TRBV14 and TRBJ2-7, is EAGVTQFPSHSVIEKGQTVTLRCDPISGHDNLYWYRRVMGKEIKFLLHFVKESKQDESGMPNNRFLAERTGGTYSTLKVQPAELEDSGVYFCASSQAGSIRAYEQYFGPGTRLTVT.

V usage is TRBV14 and J usage is TRBJ1-1, with TRBD1 matching over 9 bases. Trimming removed 6 bases from V and 0 bases from J; junction bases left unmatched: 5. CDR3 length equals 15 residues. From germline, CDR1 is SGHDN and CDR2 FVKESK. The CDR3 region is CASRTGQGLNTEAFF. CDR3 sequence (DNA): TGTGCCAGCAGGACGGGACAGGGTTTGAACACTGAAGCTTTCTTT.

This chain uses TRBV7-9 with TRBJ2-5; 9 bases are shared with TRBD2. CDR3 length: 14 residues. V was clipped by 2 bases and J by 5 bases; unmatched bases: 3. Germline loops: CDR1 SEHNR, CDR2 FQNEAQ (reference sequence). The CDR3 coding sequence is TGTGCCAGCAGCTTACTAGCGGGAACTGAGACCCAGTACTTC. Protein sequence: CASSLLAGTETQYF.

The chain links TRBV5-1 to TRBJ2-7; the match to TRBD1 covers 7 bases. The CDR3 has 15 residues. Germline V gene data show CDR1 as SGHRS and CDR2 as YFSETQ. V was pared by 5 bases and J by 6 bases, with 14 bases of the junction left unmatched. The CDR3 bases are TGCGCCAGCAGTGATCGGGACAGCAACCGGCGCGAGCAGTACTTC. It yields the protein CASSDRDSNRREQYF.

The genes are TRBV7-9 and TRBJ1-1; 7 nucleotides align to TRBD1. Germline V gives CDR1 SEHNR, CDR2 FQNEAQ (reference sequence). V shed 6 bases, J shed 0 bases, and the junction held 7 bases outside the gene matches. The CDR3 runs to 15 residues. This chain's CDR3 is CASRSRGQLNTEAFF. For the CDR3, the DNA is TGTGCCAGCAGATCCCGGGGACAGCTGAACACTGAAGCTTTCTTT.

The chain employs TRBV10-3 and TRBJ2-2; the match to TRBD2 covers 10 bases. Per germline, CDR1 ENHRY and CDR2 SYGVKD. The CDR3 consists of 15 residues. The V segment lost 7 bases and the J segment 7 bases; nucleotides outside the gene matches: 9. The CDR3 DNA sequence: TGTGCCATCACCCGGGTAGCGGGAGGAAGCGGGGAGCTGTTTTTT. Amino acid sequence: CAITRVAGGSGELFF.

This clone was recorded once. The chain couples TRBV18 to TRBJ2-7; 8 positions match TRBD2. Germline V lookup: CDR1 KGHSH, CDR2 LQKENI. The J segment lost 2 bases and the V segment lost 3 bases, leaving 6 bases of the junction unmatched. The CDR3 covers 15 residues. CDR3 residues: CASSPSTSGTYEQYF. As DNA, the CDR3 is TGTGCCAGCTCACCGTCTACTAGCGGAACCTACGAGCAGTACTTC. The full variable domain, with the rest looked up from reference TRBV18 and TRBJ2-7, is NAGVMQNPRHLVRRRGQEARLRCSPMKGHSHVYWYRQLPEEGLKFMVYLQKENIIDESGMPKERFSAEFPKEGPSILRIQQVVRGDSAAYFCASSPSTSGTYEQYFGPGTRLTVT.

The chain links TRBV27 to TRBJ1-5; tentative D call: TRBD1 (5 bases). Germline values: CDR1 MNHEY, CDR2 SMNVEV (reference sequence). This CDR3 is 14 amino acids long. Between the trimmed V and J ends, which lost 6 bases and 0 bases, there was a span of 9 bases. The CDR3 spells CASRAQGSNQPQHF. CDR3 nucleotide sequence: TGTGCCAGCAGGGCCCAGGGTAGCAATCAGCCCCAGCATTTT.

The chain links TRBV5-4 to TRBJ2-3; 9 nucleotides line up with TRBD2. CDR1 is SGHNT and CDR2 is YYREEE in the germline V gene (reference sequence). J was trimmed by 5 bases and V by 1 base; bases with no gene match: 2. The CDR3 covers 14 residues. The CDR3 protein is CASSLLLAGDTQYF. In nucleotides, the CDR3 is TGTGCCAGCAGCTTGCTACTAGCGGGAGATACGCAGTATTTT.

CDR3 sequence reads: CASSLLPGTNTYF. CDR3 DNA: TGTGCCAGCAGCTTACTTCCGGGAACCAACACGTATTTT. The chain uses TRBV11-2 and TRBJ2-3; D is possibly TRBD2 (5 bases). The germline CDR1 and CDR2 sequences are SGHAT and FQNNGV. Trimming cost V 2 bases and J 14 bases, with 17 bases left between them. The CDR3 runs 13 residues.

V and J are TRBV18 and TRBJ1-2; 9 bases align to TRBD1. Trimming cost V 4 bases and J 7 bases; bases outside gene matches: 7. Germline lookup yields CDR1 KGHSH and CDR2 LQKENI. The CDR3 consists of 14 residues. In nucleotides, the CDR3 is TGTGCCAGCTCACTGGGACAGGGCCCGATTGGCTACACCTTC. The encoded protein is CASSLGQGPIGYTF.

The chain has TRBV28 and TRBJ1-4; D might be TRBD1 (5 bases). Germline V gene data show CDR1 as MDHEN and CDR2 as SYDVKM. Trimming stripped 2 bases from V and 8 bases from J, with 12 bases between. This CDR3 has 14 residues. CDR3 amino acids: CASSLGAGGEKLFF. CDR3 in DNA: TGTGCCAGCAGTTTAGGGGCGGGCGGCGAAAAACTGTTTTTT.

This sequence joins TRBV18 and TRBJ1-5; D uncertain. Trimming took 0 bases from V and 3 from J, leaving 12 bases between them. Germline assignment: CDR1 KGHSH and CDR2 LQKENI. CDR3 length: 16 amino acids. DNA of the CDR3: TGTGCCAGCTCACCACCCGGGCGGGAACCCAATCAGCCCCAGCATTTT. It is translated as CASSPPGREPNQPQHF.

The J gene is TRBJ2-1, the V gene TRBV6-4; D not certain. V lost 4 bases and J lost 6, with 10 bases in between. Germline V gene lookup returns CDR1 MRHNA and CDR2 SNTAGT. The CDR3 loop spans 13 amino acids. The CDR3: CASSGPYGNEQFF. Written as DNA, the CDR3 is TGTGCCAGCAGTGGGCCCTACGGCAATGAGCAGTTCTTC.